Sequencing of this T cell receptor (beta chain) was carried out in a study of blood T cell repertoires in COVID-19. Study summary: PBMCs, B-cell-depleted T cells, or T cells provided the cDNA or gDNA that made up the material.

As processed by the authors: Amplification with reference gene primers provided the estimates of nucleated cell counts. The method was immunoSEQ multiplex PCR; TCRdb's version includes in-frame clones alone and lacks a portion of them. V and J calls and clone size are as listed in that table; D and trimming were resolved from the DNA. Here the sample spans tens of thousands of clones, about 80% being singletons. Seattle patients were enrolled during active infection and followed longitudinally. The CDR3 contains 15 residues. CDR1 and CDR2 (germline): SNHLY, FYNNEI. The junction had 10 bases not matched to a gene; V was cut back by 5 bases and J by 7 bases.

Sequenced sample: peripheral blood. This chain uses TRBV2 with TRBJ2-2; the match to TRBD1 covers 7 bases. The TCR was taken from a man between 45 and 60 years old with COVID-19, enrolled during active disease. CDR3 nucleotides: TGTGCCAGCAGTCAGGGGGACCTTGGTGGCGGGGAGCTGTTTTTT. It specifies CASSQGDLGGGELFF.